Shown below are 3 T cell receptor beta chains from a single sample sequenced in a study of T cells in Graves' hyperthyroidism and ophthalmopathy. Amplified TCR beta CDR3 regions came from RNA transcripts. First-round RT-PCR targeting the TCR CDR3 was performed with the HTBI primer set. Each CDR3 protein gets one entry after TCRdb re-called the multiplex PCR reads with MiXCR. The sample holds some 580,000 distinct CDR3 sequences; about a sixth are singletons and the top ten take less than 3.5%. The sample was blood. These receptors originate from a woman between 35 and 50 years old with Graves' ophthalmopathy.

The rearrangement joins TRBV5-1 to TRBJ1-6, with 8 bases identical to TRBD1. The CDR3 sequence is 13 residues long. Per the germline V gene, CDR1 is SGHRS and CDR2 is YFSETQ. The V and J ends lost 7 bases and 5 bases, in that order; junction bases with no gene match: 2. CDR3 region: CASGQGHNSPLHF. The CDR3, as DNA: TGCGCCAGCGGACAGGGCCATAATTCACCCCTCCACTTT.

Details on this clonotype: A much larger clone differs from this one at a single base, so this may be a read error. The rearrangement joins TRBV12-3 or TRBV12-4 to TRBJ1-1, with 9 bases fitting TRBD1. The CDR3 consists of 15 residues. The V gene end was trimmed by 6 bases and the J gene end by 5 bases; junction bases not matched to a gene: 10. The CDR3 loop reads CASSLSQGAATEAFF. CDR3 nucleotides: TGTGCCAGCAGCCTATCACAGGGGGCAGCGACTGAAGCTTTCTTT.

This clonotype was seen ten or more times. The rearrangement links TRBV3-1 to TRBJ2-5; no firm D call. Trimming took 3 bases from V and 9 from J, leaving 11 bases between them. Germline-derived CDR1 and CDR2 are LGHDT and YNNKEL (reference sequence). This CDR3 comprises 12 residues. For the CDR3, the DNA is TGTGCCAGCAGCCAGTACGGGTCCGCCCAGTACTTC. This sequence encodes CASSQYGSAQYF.